This is a list of T cell receptor beta chains from one sample in a study of beta chain features in type 1 diabetes. Measured with immunoSEQ multiplex PCR; TCRdb has only the in-frame clones, and not every one. Among around 250,000 clones, roughly 14% were seen once, and the ten largest hold almost 0.02%. The sample comprised naive CD4+ T cells from blood. These receptors all come from a man under 40 with type 1 diabetes. CDR3s leave out the opening cysteine and the closing phenylalanine or tryptophan. The size of a clone is reported for some rows only, either as once, few or many, or as a class for expanded clones.

v_gene,abundance,j_gene,CDR3aa
TRBV4-2,-,TRBJ2-5,ASSSSRQFGTQY
TRBV6-5,few,TRBJ2-3,ASSYGPGTSDTQY
TRBV11-2,once,TRBJ2-1,ASSSTLTGRSYNEQF
TRBV30,-,TRBJ2-7,AWSPLSGSRGEQY
TRBV11-3,few,TRBJ2-2,ASSRPGTSGGTGELF
TRBV15,few,TRBJ1-5,ATSREQTGGNQPQH
TRBV4-2,-,TRBJ2-7,ASSQVARTDYEQY
TRBV2,-,TRBJ2-1,ASLRASGAPNEQF
TRBV7-9,-,TRBJ2-2,ASSSARTGGHANTGELF
TRBV7-2,-,TRBJ1-2,ASSLSSASGGYT
TRBV18,-,TRBJ2-1,ASSPLKSSYNEQF
TRBV5-1,-,TRBJ2-7,ASSSWTRDPYEQY
TRBV5-1,few,TRBJ1-1,ASSLAQGQETPEAF
TRBV29-1,few,TRBJ2-1,SVTGTEGANRL
TRBV29-1,-,TRBJ1-1,SVYDSGHSNTEAF
TRBV30,few,TRBJ1-1,AWDLTANTEAF
TRBV2,-,TRBJ2-1,ASSGRAYNEQF
TRBV6-1,-,TRBJ1-2,ASIQPGPDGYT
TRBV19,few,TRBJ1-2,ASSIPGNYGYT
TRBV5-1,few,TRBJ1-1,ASSLNIASMNTEAF
TRBV19,-,TRBJ2-5,ASSPRQGAETQY
TRBV15,few,TRBJ2-7,ATSTRNGHYEQY
TRBV7-8,-,TRBJ2-5,ASSRGTRFAEQY
TRBV7-9,few,TRBJ2-2,ASSIIAGGELF
TRBV11-2,few,TRBJ1-2,ASSTTGGVRYGYT
TRBV29-1,-,TRBJ2-3,SVDPSDTDTQY
TRBV4-1,few,TRBJ2-3,ASSQDPGGTGGANTQY
TRBV30,-,TRBJ1-6,AWTGQGSNSPLH
TRBV5-6,few,TRBJ1-5,ASSFGQGYQPQH
TRBV19,once,TRBJ1-5,ASSGVGGNQPQH
TRBV2,-,TRBJ2-3,ASSEAGTSGGSDTQY
TRBV5-1,-,TRBJ2-1,ASSLLGAYNEQF
TRBV5-1,-,TRBJ2-7,ASRGDSLREQY
TRBV2,few,TRBJ1-1,ASSADRRNTEAF
TRBV9,few,TRBJ1-2,ASSARGSPYGYT
TRBV21-1,few,TRBJ1-1,ASIQSRDRGTEAF
TRBV9,few,TRBJ2-1,ASSSRTSGVYNEQF
TRBV9,-,TRBJ2-1,ASSPGQGASYNEQF
TRBV27,-,TRBJ1-5,ASRTQGNSNQPQH
TRBV5-4,-,TRBJ2-3,ASSPQPLQVDTQY
TRBV29-1,few,TRBJ1-2,SVDGGTGYGYT
TRBV6-6,-,TRBJ1-2,ASNTANYGYT
TRBV28,few,TRBJ2-4,ASSDRGRAKNIQY
TRBV4-1,-,TRBJ1-2,ASSHPWRGTGGFRGYT
TRBV7-9,-,TRBJ1-1,ASSGQGNTEAF
TRBV5-1,-,TRBJ2-1,ASLPGAQGTNEQF
TRBV5-4,-,TRBJ1-1,ASSLGANGGTEAF
TRBV2,-,TRBJ2-7,ASRGGTGPREQY
TRBV29-1,-,TRBJ2-2,SVLGTTNTGELF
TRBV7-2,few,TRBJ2-2,ASSIGTSLSGELF
TRBV30,-,TRBJ1-4,AWSANRRVDGEKLF
TRBV5-1,few,TRBJ1-1,ASSETQGNTEAF
TRBV7-2,-,TRBJ2-1,ASSPGTSGNNEQF
TRBV19,few,TRBJ1-2,ASSSRDRGVYGYT
TRBV28,few,TRBJ2-5,ASSLFAREAGTDPRTQY
TRBV5-1,-,TRBJ2-2,ASSLGTSDTGELF
TRBV30,few,TRBJ2-1,AWSTGIEQF
TRBV5-1,few,TRBJ2-1,ASSLAGQGTRRGQF
TRBV29-1,-,TRBJ2-3,SGGRLAGLTDTQY